The next 5 T cell receptor beta chains were all read from a single sample in a study of cytomegalovirus exposure and HLA in healthy donors. The PCR was carried out with 60 Vbeta primers and 13 Jbeta primers. Generated by immunoSEQ multiplex PCR, the TCRdb table keeps only in-frame clones and is missing some. The sample yields fewer than 250,000 clones, 60% to 80% seen once. The source material was PBMCs. The receptors were gathered from a male donor in good health and CMV-seronegative.

V gene TRBV6-1 combines with J gene TRBJ2-1; 8 bases agree with TRBD2. V shed 7 bases, J shed 7 bases, and the junction held 6 bases outside the gene matches. The CDR3 sequence is 13 residues long. Germline V gives CDR1 MNHNS, CDR2 SASEGT. The CDR3 reads CASTSGGRNEQFF. DNA of the CDR3: TGTGCCAGCACCAGCGGGGGACGGAATGAGCAGTTCTTC.

This chain joins TRBV19 and TRBJ2-1, with D maybe TRBD2 (5 bases). Germline values: CDR1 LNHDA, CDR2 SQIVND (reference sequence). This CDR3 is built from 16 residues. Trimming removed 2 bases at V and 7 bases at J, with 18 bases between. The CDR3, as DNA: TGTGCCAGTAGTATAAGCTTGCCTAGCAGCAGAAATGAGCAGTTCTTC. As protein: CASSISLPSSRNEQFF.

V and J are TRBV5-4 and TRBJ2-7; 7 bases fit TRBD1. The V gene end was trimmed by 3 bases and the J gene end by 6 bases; junction bases not matched to a gene: 6. Germline CDR1 SGHNT, CDR2 YYREEE (reference sequence). The CDR3 contains 13 residues. CDR3 DNA sequence: TGTGCCAGCAGCTCGTCCGGGACAGTCGAGCAGTACTTC. It yields the protein CASSSSGTVEQYF.

This clone was seen a single time. The J gene is TRBJ2-5, the V gene TRBV5-1; TRBD2 agrees at 10 bases. Germline lookup yields CDR1 SGHRS and CDR2 YFSETQ. The junction had 4 bases not matched to a gene; V was cut back by 0 bases and J by 2 bases. The CDR3 covers 16 residues. The CDR3 protein is CASSLGLAGEQETQYF. CDR3 DNA: TGCGCCAGCAGCTTGGGGCTAGCGGGAGAACAAGAGACCCAGTACTTC.

This clone came up once. V usage is TRBV6-5 and J usage is TRBJ2-1; TRBD1 matches 9 bases. V lost 0 bases, J lost 10 bases, and 7 bases stayed unmatched. Per germline, CDR1 MNHEY and CDR2 SVGAGI. The CDR3 totals 15 residues. DNA of the CDR3: TGTGCCAGCAGTTACTCGAACAGGGGGCATGGGGAGCAGTTCTTC. Protein product: CASSYSNRGHGEQFF.